The 25 T cell receptor beta chains reported below all come from one sample, sequenced in a study of blood T cell repertoires in COVID-19. Data came from immunoSEQ multiplex PCR; TCRdb stores just in-frame clones and leaves some out. The sample holds approximately 60,000 clones, approximately 80% seen once. Sequencing was done on a sample of peripheral blood. All receptors come from a middle-aged man with active or convalescent COVID-19.

The gene calls are TRBV7-2 and TRBJ2-5; 8 bases are a match to TRBD2. CDR3 length: 19 amino acids. Germline trimming cut 1 base from V and 2 bases from J; bases unmatched to any gene: 15. Germline V gene lookup returns CDR1 SGHTA and CDR2 FQGNSA. DNA for the CDR3: TGTGCCAGCAGCTTAGGCGGCCTAGCGGGTTCCCTGCCTCAAGAGACCCAGTACTTC. Encoded protein: CASSLGGLAGSLPQETQYF. Full variable domain (outside the CDR3, taken from reference TRBV7-2 and TRBJ2-5): GAGVSQSPSNKVTEKGKDVELRCDPISGHTALYWYRQSLGQGLEFLIYFQGNSAPDKSGLPSDRFSAERTGGSVSTLTIQRTQQEDSAVYLCASSLGGLAGSLPQETQYFGPGTRLLVL.

With regard to this clone: One junction end does not reproduce the germline sequence, and a read error may be involved. The chain combines TRBV19 with TRBJ2-1, with a weak D call TRBD2 (6 bases). The CDR3 is 14 residues long. Germline lookup yields CDR1 LNHDA and CDR2 SQIVND (reference sequence). The CDR3 reads CAPFYRGKRNEQFF. CDR3 DNA: TGCGCCCCATTTTACCGGGGGAAGAGGAATGAGCAGTTCTTC.

The chain recombines TRBV7-9 with TRBJ2-5; perhaps TRBD2 as D (6 bases). In germline, CDR1 is SEHNR, CDR2 FQNEAQ (reference sequence). The germline V and J ends were trimmed by 11 bases and 0 bases, with 10 bases remaining between them. CDR3 size: 12 residues. CDR3 bases: TGTGCCGCGGGGCCCTACCAAGAGACCCAGTACTTC. Its translation is CAAGPYQETQYF.

V is TRBV21-1 and J is TRBJ2-1; the D segment call TRBD2 is taken from the table without a DNA check. TRBV21-1 is tagged as a pseudogene. The CDR3 runs to 14 residues. The CDR3 DNA reads as TGTGCCAGCAGCCCCGGCGGGAGCACCTATGAGCAGTTCTTC. It yields the protein CASSPGGSTYEQFF.

The J gene is TRBJ2-2, the V gene TRBV11-2; 7 bases are a match to TRBD2. J gave up 4 bases and V 5 bases, and 7 bases lay outside the gene matches. CDR1 SGHAT and CDR2 FQNNGV come from the germline V gene. The CDR3 loop spans 15 amino acids. CDR3 residues: CASSPVRTSTGELFF. The CDR3 DNA sequence: TGTGCCAGCAGCCCCGTACGGACTAGCACCGGGGAGCTGTTTTTT.

The V gene is TRBV7-2, the J gene TRBJ2-7, with 7 nucleotides matching TRBD1. CDR3 length: 14 amino acids. Germline CDR1 is SGHTA and CDR2 is FQGNSA. The V segment lost 4 bases and the J segment 6 bases; nucleotides outside the gene matches: 9. CDR3: CASSYGQVFSEQYF. The CDR3 nucleotides are TGTGCCAGCAGCTACGGACAGGTATTTAGCGAGCAGTACTTC.

V usage is TRBV11-2 and J usage is TRBJ2-5; TRBD2 matches 7 bases. Germline assignment: CDR1 SGHAT and CDR2 FQNNGV. V lost 7 bases to trimming and J lost 4 bases; unmatched junction nucleotides: 3. The CDR3 covers 12 residues. CDR3 in DNA: TGTGCCAGCAAGCCGGGGGGAGAGACCCAGTACTTC. It is translated as CASKPGGETQYF.

V gene TRBV9 combines with J gene TRBJ2-6; D remains ambiguous. This CDR3 contains 14 residues. In germline, CDR1 is SGDLS, CDR2 YYNGEE. Trimming shortened V by 2 bases and J by 1 base, and 4 bases separated the two germline ends. CDR3 nucleotide sequence: TGTGCCAGCAGCGTCAATTCTGGGGCCAACGTCCTGACTTTC. It is translated as CASSVNSGANVLTF.

The CDR3 bases are TGTGCCAGCAGCTTAGCCGGGTCCTACGAAGAGACCCAGTACTTC. This encodes CASSLAGSYEETQYF. The chain joins TRBV7-3 to TRBJ2-5; no reliable D call. CDR3 length: 15 amino acids. Between the trimmed V and J ends, which lost 2 bases and 3 bases, there was a span of 13 bases. The V gene's germline CDR1 is SGHTA and CDR2 FQGTGA.

The gene calls are TRBV7-2 and TRBJ2-1, with TRBD2 identical over 9 bases. After removal of 5 bases from V and 1 base from J, the junction contained 6 bases not matched to a gene. CDR3 length equals 16 residues. Germline values: CDR1 SGHTA, CDR2 FQGNSA. This CDR3 is CASSPLSGGSYNEQFF. In DNA form, the CDR3 reads TGTGCCAGCAGCCCTTTAAGCGGGGGGTCCTACAATGAGCAGTTCTTC.

The chain uses TRBV28 and TRBJ1-2; D is unclear. The CDR3 covers 11 residues. Looked up from germline, CDR1 is MDHEN and CDR2 is SYDVKM. Trimming stripped 5 bases from V and 4 bases from J, with 5 bases between. CDR3 bases: TGTGCCAGCAGTCGTTTCTATGGCTACACCTTC. Protein sequence: CASSRFYGYTF.

The chain is built from TRBV9 and TRBJ2-3; D might be TRBD2 (5 bases). Germline V gives CDR1 SGDLS, CDR2 YYNGEE. The V and J ends lost 0 bases and 6 bases respectively, with 14 bases between them. This CDR3 spans 15 amino acids. In DNA, the CDR3 is TGTGCCAGCAGCGTAGGTCTGTCTGGAGGCGATACGCAGTATTTT. Its protein is CASSVGLSGGDTQYF.

The chain links TRBV29-1 to TRBJ2-5, with D tentatively TRBD2 (6 bases). The CDR3 spans 12 residues. V shed 8 bases and J shed 4 bases, with 14 bases lying between them. Germline CDR1 and CDR2: SQVTM and ANQGSEA. The CDR3 reads CSPRLVGETQYF. Written as DNA, the CDR3 is TGCAGCCCGAGACTAGTGGGAGAGACCCAGTACTTC.

The V gene is TRBV2, the J gene TRBJ2-5; 8 bases are a match to TRBD2. The germline V gene encodes CDR1 SNHLY and CDR2 FYNNEI. CDR3 length: 15 amino acids. The J segment lost 4 bases and the V segment lost 5 bases, leaving 9 bases of the junction unmatched. The CDR3 DNA follows: TGTGCCAGCAGTTCGGAAGCGGGGGTGTTAGAGACCCAGTACTTC. It encodes CASSSEAGVLETQYF.

The chain combines TRBV6-6 with TRBJ1-3, with D unclear. The ends were cut back, 5 bases at V and 4 bases at J, with 6 bases in the middle. Germline V gene lookup returns CDR1 MNHNY and CDR2 SVGAGI (reference sequence). The CDR3 totals 12 residues. CDR3: CASSERGNTIYF. The DNA of the CDR3 is TGTGCCAGCAGTGAGAGAGGAAACACCATATATTTT.

This chain links TRBV30 with TRBJ2-2, with D unclear. The ends were cut back, 4 bases at V and 7 bases at J, with 7 bases in the middle. This CDR3 comprises 11 residues. The V gene's germline CDR1 is GTSNPN and CDR2 SVGIG (reference sequence). The CDR3, as DNA: TGTGCCTGGAAACAGAACGGGGAGCTGTTTTTT. Its protein product is CAWKQNGELFF.

The chain joins TRBV9 to TRBJ1-2; D not certain. This CDR3 region has 15 residues. Trimming took off 4 bases at V and 0 bases at J, with 13 bases between the two ends. Germline V lookup: CDR1 SGDLS, CDR2 YYNGEE. The CDR3 DNA reads as TGTGCCAGCAGCACGAGACATTTAGCTAACTATGGCTACACCTTC. It codes for CASSTRHLANYGYTF.

The J gene is TRBJ1-3, the V gene TRBV19; maybe TRBD1 (6 bases). CDR3 size: 14 residues. V lost 4 bases, J lost 4 bases, and 11 bases lay in between. CDR1 LNHDA and CDR2 SQIVND come from the germline V gene (reference sequence). In DNA, the CDR3 is TGTGCCAGTAGTACACAGGGTTTCGGAAACACCATATATTTT. Its translation: CASSTQGFGNTIYF.

The chain is built from TRBV10-2 and TRBJ2-2; 9 bases are a match to TRBD2. The CDR3 spans 15 residues. V dropped 3 bases and J dropped 7; count of bases not matched to a gene: 6. CDR1 is WSHSY and CDR2 is SAAADI in the germline V gene. CDR3 sequence reads: CASSEAGGRGGELFF. CDR3 nucleotide sequence: TGCGCCAGCAGTGAAGCGGGGGGCCGCGGCGGGGAGCTGTTTTTT.

The chain employs TRBV19 and TRBJ2-5, with TRBD2 matching 14 bases. CDR3 length equals 17 residues. V shed 3 bases, J shed 7 bases, and the junction held 10 bases outside the gene matches. CDR1 is LNHDA, CDR2 SQIVND, per germline (reference sequence). CDR3 sequence: CASSIGGTSGSGGTQYF. The CDR3 nucleotides are TGTGCCAGTAGTATCGGGGGGACTAGCGGGAGCGGTGGGACCCAGTACTTC. The full variable domain, its missing parts supplied by reference TRBV19 and TRBJ2-5, is DGGITQSPKYLFRKEGQNVTLSCEQNLNHDAMYWYRQDPGQGLRLIYYSQIVNDFQKGDIAEGYSVSREKKESFPLTVTSAQKNPTAFYLCASSIGGTSGSGGTQYFGPGTRLLVL.

This chain links TRBV11-2 with TRBJ1-3; D remains ambiguous. Trimming stripped 2 bases from V and 3 bases from J, with 2 bases between. CDR3 length: 12 amino acids. The V gene's germline CDR1 is SGHAT and CDR2 FQNNGV. DNA of the CDR3: TGTGCCAGCAGCTTATATGGAAACACCATATATTTT. It is translated as CASSLYGNTIYF.

The count of this clone is one. J is TRBJ1-1 and V is TRBV18; perhaps TRBD1 as D (5 bases). Germline CDR1 is KGHSH and CDR2 is LQKENI. V lost 4 bases and J 2 bases, leaving 11 bases between the germline ends. CDR3 length: 14 residues. In DNA form, the CDR3 reads TGTGCCAGCTCACAAGGGGTTTCTAACACTGAAGCTTTCTTT. The encoded protein is CASSQGVSNTEAFF.

The chain joins TRBV2 to TRBJ2-1; D not resolved. CDR3 length: 10 amino acids. V was shortened by 7 bases and J by 9 bases, with 7 bases between the two germline ends. Germline loops: CDR1 SNHLY, CDR2 FYNNEI. CDR3 protein: CASTELEQFF. As DNA, the CDR3 is TGTGCCAGCACCGAACTTGAGCAGTTCTTC.

In nucleotides, the CDR3 is TGTGCCAGCAGCTTGGGTACTAGTATTGAGACCCAGTACTTC. Encoded protein: CASSLGTSIETQYF. V usage is TRBV5-6 and J usage is TRBJ2-5, with TRBD2 as a possible D gene (5 bases). V was cut by 0 bases and J by 5 bases, with 11 bases left in between. Germline lookup yields CDR1 SGHDT and CDR2 YYEEEE. This CDR3 has 14 residues.

The chain carries TRBV5-1 and TRBJ2-3, with a possible D match to TRBD2 (6 bases). The CDR3 is 15 residues long. Germline-derived CDR1 and CDR2 are SGHRS and YFSETQ. The V end lost 7 bases, the J end lost 3 bases, and 18 bases lay between the germline ends. The CDR3 DNA reads TGCGCCAGCCGCCCGGGGCGGGATCGGACAGATACGCAGTATTTT. It yields the protein CASRPGRDRTDTQYF.